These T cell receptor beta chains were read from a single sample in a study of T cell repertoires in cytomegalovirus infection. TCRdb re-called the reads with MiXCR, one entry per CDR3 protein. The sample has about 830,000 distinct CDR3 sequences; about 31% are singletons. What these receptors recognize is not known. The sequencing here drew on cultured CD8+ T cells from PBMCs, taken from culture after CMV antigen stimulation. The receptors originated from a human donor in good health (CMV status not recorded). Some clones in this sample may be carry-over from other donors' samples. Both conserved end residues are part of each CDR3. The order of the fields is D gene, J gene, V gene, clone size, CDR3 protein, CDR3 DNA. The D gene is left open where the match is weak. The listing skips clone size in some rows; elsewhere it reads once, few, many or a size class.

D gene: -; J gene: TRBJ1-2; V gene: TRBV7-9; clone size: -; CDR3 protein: CASRGRSGHYGYTF; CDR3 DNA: TGTGCCAGCAGAGGACGGTCGGGACACTATGGCTACACCTTC
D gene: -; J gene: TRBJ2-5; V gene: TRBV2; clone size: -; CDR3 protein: CASSERVGETQYF; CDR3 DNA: TGTGCCAGCAGTGAACGCGTGGGGGAGACCCAGTACTTC
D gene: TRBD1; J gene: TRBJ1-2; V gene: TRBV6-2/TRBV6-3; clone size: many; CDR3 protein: CASSYTGTGASPFYGYTF; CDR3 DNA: TGTGCCAGCAGTTACACCGGGACAGGGGCGAGCCCCTTCTATGGCTACACCTTC
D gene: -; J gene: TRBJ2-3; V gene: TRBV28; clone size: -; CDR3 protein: CASSPAEGARGDTQYF; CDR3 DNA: TGTGCCAGCAGCCCAGCGGAGGGGGCTAGGGGAGATACGCAGTATTTT
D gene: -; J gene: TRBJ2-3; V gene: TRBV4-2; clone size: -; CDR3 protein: CASAGQGLTDTQYF; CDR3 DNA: TGTGCCAGCGCAGGACAGGGACTAACAGATACGCAGTATTTT
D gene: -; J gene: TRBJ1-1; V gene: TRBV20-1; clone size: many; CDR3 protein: CSARDAIPGHGGTEAFF; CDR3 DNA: TGCAGTGCTAGAGATGCAATTCCGGGACACGGGGGCACTGAAGCTTTCTTT
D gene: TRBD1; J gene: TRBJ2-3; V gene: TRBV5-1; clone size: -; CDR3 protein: CASSLLTGMGTDTQYF; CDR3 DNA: TGCGCCAGCAGCTTATTGACAGGGATGGGCACAGATACGCAGTATTTT
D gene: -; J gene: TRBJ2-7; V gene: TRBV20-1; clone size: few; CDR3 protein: CSARGQLSYEQYF; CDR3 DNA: TGCAGTGCTAGGGGTCAGCTGTCCTACGAGCAGTACTTC
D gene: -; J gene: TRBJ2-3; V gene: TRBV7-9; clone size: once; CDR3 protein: CASSSFTVGQPQYF; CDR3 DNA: TGTGCCAGCAGCTCTTTCACGGTGGGGCAGCCCCAGTATTTT
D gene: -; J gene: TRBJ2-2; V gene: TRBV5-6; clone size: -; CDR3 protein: CASSLLLSWGSNTGELFF; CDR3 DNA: TGTGCCAGCAGCTTGCTTCTTTCCTGGGGCTCGAACACCGGGGAGCTGTTTTTT
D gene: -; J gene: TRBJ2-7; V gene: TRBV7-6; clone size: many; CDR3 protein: CASSFGPYEQYF; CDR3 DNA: TGTGCCAGCAGCTTCGGACCCTACGAGCAGTACTTC
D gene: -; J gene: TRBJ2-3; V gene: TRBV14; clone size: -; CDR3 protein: CASSQDLLDTQYF; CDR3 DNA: TGTGCCAGCAGCCAAGATTTGCTAGATACGCAGTATTTT
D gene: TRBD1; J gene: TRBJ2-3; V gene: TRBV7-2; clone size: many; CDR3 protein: CASSRNAGGHTDTQYF; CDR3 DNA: TGTGCCAGCAGCCGGAACGCAGGGGGCCACACAGATACGCAGTATTTT
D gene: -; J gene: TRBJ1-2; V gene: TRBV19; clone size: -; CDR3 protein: CASSSNLHWRRGYTF; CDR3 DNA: TGTGCCAGTAGTTCAAACCTTCATTGGAGACGAGGCTACACCTTC
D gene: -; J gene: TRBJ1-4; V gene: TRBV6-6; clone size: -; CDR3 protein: CASSAEGDRRASEKLFF; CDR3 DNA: TGTGCCAGCAGTGCCGAGGGTGACAGGAGGGCGTCGGAAAAACTGTTTTTT
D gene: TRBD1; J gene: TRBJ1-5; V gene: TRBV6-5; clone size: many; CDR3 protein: CASGTAYNQPQHF; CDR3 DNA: TGTGCCAGCGGGACAGCCTACAATCAGCCCCAGCATTTT
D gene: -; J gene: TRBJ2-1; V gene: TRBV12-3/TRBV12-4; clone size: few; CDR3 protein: CASSLEGTYHNEQFF; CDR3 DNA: TGTGCCAGCAGTTTAGAGGGGACATATCACAATGAGCAGTTCTTC
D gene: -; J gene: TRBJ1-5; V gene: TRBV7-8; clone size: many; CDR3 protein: CASSSTGRYSNQPQHF; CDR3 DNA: TGTGCCAGCAGCTCTACAGGGAGGTATAGCAATCAGCCCCAGCATTTT
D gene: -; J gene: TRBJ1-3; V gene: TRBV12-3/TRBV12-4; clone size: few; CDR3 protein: CASSPRTGLSGNTIYF; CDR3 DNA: TGTGCCAGCAGTCCTAGGACGGGACTCTCTGGAAACACCATATATTTT
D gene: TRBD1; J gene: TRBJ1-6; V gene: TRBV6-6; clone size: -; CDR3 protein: CAMSRDRVSPLHF; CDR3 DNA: TGTGCCATGTCGCGGGACAGGGTTTCACCCCTCCACTTT
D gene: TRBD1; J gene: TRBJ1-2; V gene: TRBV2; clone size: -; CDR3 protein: CASSEGTGGDYGYTF; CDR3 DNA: TGTGCTAGCAGTGAAGGGACAGGGGGCGACTATGGCTACACCTTC
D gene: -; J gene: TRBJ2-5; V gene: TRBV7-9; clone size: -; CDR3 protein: CASNPIRATPQETQYF; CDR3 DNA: TGTGCCAGCAACCCAATCAGGGCGACCCCCCAAGAGACCCAGTACTTC
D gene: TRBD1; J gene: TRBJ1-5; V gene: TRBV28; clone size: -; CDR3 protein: CASRTTGSDQPQHF; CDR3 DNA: TGTGCCAGCAGAACGACAGGGTCCGATCAGCCCCAGCATTTT
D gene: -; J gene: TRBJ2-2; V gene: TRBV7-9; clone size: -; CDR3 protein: CAITGLITGELFF; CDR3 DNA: TGTGCCATCACGGGACTGATCACCGGGGAGCTGTTTTTT
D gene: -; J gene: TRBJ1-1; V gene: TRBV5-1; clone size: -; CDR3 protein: CASSLDGGSEPNTEAFF; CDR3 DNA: TGCGCCAGCAGCTTGGATGGAGGGTCAGAGCCGAACACTGAAGCTTTCTTT
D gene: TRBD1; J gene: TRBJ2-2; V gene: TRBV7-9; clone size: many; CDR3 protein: CASSPPGTENTGELFF; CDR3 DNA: TGTGCCAGCAGCCCCCCTGGGACAGAGAACACCGGGGAGCTGTTTTTT
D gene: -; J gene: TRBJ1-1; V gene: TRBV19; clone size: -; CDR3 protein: CASSIFVARNTEAFF; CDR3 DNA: TGTGCCAGTAGTATATTCGTCGCCAGGAACACTGAAGCTTTCTTT
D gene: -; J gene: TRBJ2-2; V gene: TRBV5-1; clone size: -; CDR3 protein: CASSRPTGTGELFF; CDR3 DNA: TGCGCCAGCAGCCGCCCCACGGGAACCGGGGAGCTGTTTTTT
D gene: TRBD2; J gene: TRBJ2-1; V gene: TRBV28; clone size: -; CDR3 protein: CASRIVAGGPFSYNEQFF; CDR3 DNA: TGTGCCAGCAGGATAGTGGCGGGGGGCCCCTTCTCCTACAATGAGCAGTTCTTC
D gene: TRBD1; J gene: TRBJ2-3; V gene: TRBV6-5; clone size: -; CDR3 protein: CASSEPGQSTDTQYF; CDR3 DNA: TGTGCCAGCAGTGAGCCGGGACAGAGCACAGATACGCAGTATTTT
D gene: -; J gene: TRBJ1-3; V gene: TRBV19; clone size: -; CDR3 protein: CASSITTGTGNTIYF; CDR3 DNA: TGTGCCAGTAGTATAACAACAGGGACTGGAAACACCATATATTTT
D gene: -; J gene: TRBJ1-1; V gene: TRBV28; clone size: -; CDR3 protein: CASSLDLTAEAFF; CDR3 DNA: TGTGCCAGCAGTTTAGACCTTACTGCTGAAGCTTTCTTT
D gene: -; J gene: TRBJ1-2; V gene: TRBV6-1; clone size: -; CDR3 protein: CASSYSNQAFYGYTF; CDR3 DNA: TGTGCCAGCAGTTATTCAAACCAGGCTTTCTATGGCTACACCTTC
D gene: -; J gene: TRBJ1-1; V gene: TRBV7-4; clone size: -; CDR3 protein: CVWKDRPEAFF; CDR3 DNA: TGTGTCTGGAAAGACAGGCCTGAAGCTTTCTTT
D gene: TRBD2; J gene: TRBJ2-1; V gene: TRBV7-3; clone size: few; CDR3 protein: CASSKGAGAYNEQFF; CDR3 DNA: TGTGCCAGCAGCAAAGGGGCGGGGGCCTACAATGAGCAGTTCTTC
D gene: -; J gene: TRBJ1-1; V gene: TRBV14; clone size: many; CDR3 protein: CASSQARNTEAFF; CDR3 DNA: TGCGCCAGCAGCCAAGCCAGGAACACTGAAGCTTTCTTT
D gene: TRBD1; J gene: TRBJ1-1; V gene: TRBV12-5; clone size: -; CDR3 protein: CASVGTGVTEAFF; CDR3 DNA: TGTGCTAGTGTGGGGACAGGGGTTACTGAAGCTTTCTTT
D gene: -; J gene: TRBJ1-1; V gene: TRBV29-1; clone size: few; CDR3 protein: CSVDILSGEGTEAFF; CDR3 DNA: TGCAGCGTTGATATACTTTCAGGGGAAGGCACTGAAGCTTTCTTT
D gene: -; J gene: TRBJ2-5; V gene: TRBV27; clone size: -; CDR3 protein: CASSYREQETQYF; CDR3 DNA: TGTGCCAGCTCTTACAGGGAGCAAGAGACCCAGTACTTC
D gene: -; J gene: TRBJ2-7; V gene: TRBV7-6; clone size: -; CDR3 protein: CASSSRPGAGEQYF; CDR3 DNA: TGTGCCAGCAGCTCCCGACCCGGCGCGGGGGAGCAGTACTTC
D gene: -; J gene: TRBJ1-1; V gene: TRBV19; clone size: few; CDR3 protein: CASSIPLNTEAFF; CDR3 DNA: TGTGCCAGTAGTATTCCGTTGAACACTGAAGCTTTCTTT
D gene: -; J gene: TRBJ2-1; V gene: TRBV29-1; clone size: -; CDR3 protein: CSVLQGNEQFF; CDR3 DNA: TGCAGCGTTCTGCAGGGTAATGAGCAGTTCTTC
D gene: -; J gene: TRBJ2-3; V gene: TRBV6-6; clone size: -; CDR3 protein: CASSSQWVTSTDTQYF; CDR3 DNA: TGTGCCAGCAGTTCGCAATGGGTGACTAGCACAGATACGCAGTATTTT
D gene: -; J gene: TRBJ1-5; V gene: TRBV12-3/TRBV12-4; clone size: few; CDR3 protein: CASSFSTGLNQPQHF; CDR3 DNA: TGTGCCAGCAGTTTTAGTACGGGACTTAATCAGCCCCAGCATTTT
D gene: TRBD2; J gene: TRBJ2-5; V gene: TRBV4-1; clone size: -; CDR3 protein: CASSQGTSGAPDGETQYF; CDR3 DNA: TGCGCCAGCAGCCAGGGGACTAGCGGGGCCCCCGATGGGGAGACCCAGTACTTC
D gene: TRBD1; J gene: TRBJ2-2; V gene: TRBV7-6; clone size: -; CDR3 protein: CASSWDRDPNTGELFF; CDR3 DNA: TGTGCCAGCAGCTGGGACAGGGACCCGAACACCGGGGAGCTGTTTTTT
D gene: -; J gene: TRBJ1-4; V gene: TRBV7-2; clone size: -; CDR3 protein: CASSFGQKLFF; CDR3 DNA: TGTGCCAGCAGCTTTGGACAAAAACTGTTTTTT
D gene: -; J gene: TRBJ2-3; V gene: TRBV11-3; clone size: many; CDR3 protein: CASRPIKSRSHTDTQYF; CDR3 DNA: TGTGCCAGCAGACCCATTAAGAGTAGGTCTCACACAGATACGCAGTATTTT
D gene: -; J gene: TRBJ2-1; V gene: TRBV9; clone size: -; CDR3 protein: CASSVGTINEQFF; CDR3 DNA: TGTGCCAGCAGCGTAGGGACAATAAATGAGCAGTTCTTC
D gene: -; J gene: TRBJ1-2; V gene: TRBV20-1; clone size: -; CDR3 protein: CSARYPPRANYGYTF; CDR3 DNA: TGCAGTGCTAGGTATCCTCCGAGGGCTAACTATGGCTACACCTTC
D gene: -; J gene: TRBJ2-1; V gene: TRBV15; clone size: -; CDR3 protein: CATSPQYNEQFF; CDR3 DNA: TGTGCCACCTCGCCGCAATACAATGAGCAGTTCTTC
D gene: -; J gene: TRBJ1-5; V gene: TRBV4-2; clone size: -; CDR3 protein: CASSQNSQQPQHF; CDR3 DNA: TGTGCCAGCAGCCAAAACAGTCAACAGCCCCAGCATTTT
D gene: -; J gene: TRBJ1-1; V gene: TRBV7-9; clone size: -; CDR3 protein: CASSSGPLNTEAFF; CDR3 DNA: TGTGCCAGCAGCTCCGGGCCTTTGAACACTGAAGCTTTCTTT
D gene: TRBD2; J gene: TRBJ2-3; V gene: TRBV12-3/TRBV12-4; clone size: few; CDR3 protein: CASTLAGGATDTQYF; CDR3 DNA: TGTGCCAGCACCCTAGCGGGGGGCGCCACAGATACGCAGTATTTT
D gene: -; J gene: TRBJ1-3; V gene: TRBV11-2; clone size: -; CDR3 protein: CASSLEYRAGNTIYF; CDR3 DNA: TGTGCCAGCAGCTTAGAGTACAGGGCTGGAAACACCATATATTTT
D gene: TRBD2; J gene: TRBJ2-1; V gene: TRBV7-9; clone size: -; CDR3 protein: CASSPRLASGANNEQFF; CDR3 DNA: TGTGCCAGCAGCCCCCGTTTAGCTAGCGGGGCAAACAATGAGCAGTTCTTC
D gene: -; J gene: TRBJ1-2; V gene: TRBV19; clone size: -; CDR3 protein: CASSTGQSLYGYTF; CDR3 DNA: TGTGCCAGTAGTACTGGACAGTCACTCTATGGCTACACCTTC